Presented here are 19 T cell receptor beta chains from one specimen sequenced in a study of cytomegalovirus exposure and HLA in healthy donors. Vbeta (60) and Jbeta (13) primers were used in the PCR. Profiling relied on immunoSEQ multiplex PCR, and the TCRdb table lists in-frame clones only, not all of them. Of some 150,000 clones listed, 73% were seen once; the top ten hold roughly 14%. Sequenced material: PBMCs. These receptor sequences come from a human donor in good health.

The chain employs TRBV2 and TRBJ1-1, with TRBD1 identical over 12 bases. Per germline, CDR1 SNHLY and CDR2 FYNNEI. There are 12 residues in the CDR3. V was pared by 11 bases and J by 5 bases, with 3 bases of the junction left unmatched. The CDR3 sequence: CAGTGGSTEAFF. CDR3 nucleotides: TGTGCCGGGACAGGGGGCAGTACTGAAGCTTTCTTT.

The chain couples TRBV2 to TRBJ2-1; the D gene is possibly TRBD1 (5 bases). V was trimmed by 0 bases and J by 7 bases, leaving 7 bases between them. The CDR3 length is 13 residues. Germline V CDR1 and CDR2: SNHLY, FYNNEI. The CDR3 DNA sequence: TGTGCCAGCAGTGAAGCAGGGGTAAATGAGCAGTTCTTC. This encodes CASSEAGVNEQFF.

This clone occurred a few times. The CDR3 loop reads CASSHYYEQYF. DNA for the CDR3: TGTGCCAGCAGTCACTACTACGAGCAGTACTTC. The chain uses TRBV6-1 and TRBJ2-7; D remains ambiguous. Germline CDR1 is MNHNS and CDR2 is SASEGT. V lost 5 bases and J lost 3, with 5 bases in between. CDR3 length: 11 amino acids.

The rearrangement uses TRBV11-2 and TRBJ1-6; 8 nucleotides line up with TRBD1. This CDR3 region has 14 residues. The germline V gene encodes CDR1 SGHAT and CDR2 FQNNGV. J gave up 9 bases and V 1 base, and 2 bases lay outside the gene matches. CDR3 coding DNA: TGTGCCAGCAGCTTAGGTCAGGGGGCTTCACCCCTCCACTTT. Residues: CASSLGQGASPLHF. Full variable domain (outside the CDR3, taken from reference TRBV11-2 and TRBJ1-6): EAGVAQSPRYKIIEKRQSVAFWCNPISGHATLYWYQQILGQGPKLLIQFQNNGVVDDSQLPKDRFSAERLKGVDSTLKIQPAKLEDSAVYLCASSLGQGASPLHFGNGTRLTVT.

The chain links TRBV6-5 to TRBJ1-2; 8 nucleotides agree with TRBD1. The CDR3 extends over 16 amino acids. The V gene's germline CDR1 is MNHEY and CDR2 SVGAGI. Trimming took 0 bases from V and 4 from J; bases not matched to a gene: 7. The CDR3 loop is CASSYSVGDRPYGYTF. CDR3 nucleotides: TGTGCCAGCAGTTACTCCGTCGGGGACAGGCCCTATGGCTACACCTTC.

V gene TRBV5-6 combines with J gene TRBJ1-2, with TRBD1 identical over 8 bases. Losses at the gene ends were 1 base for V and 8 bases for J; bases not matched to a gene: 10. The length of the CDR3 is 15 residues. Germline CDR1 is SGHDT and CDR2 is YYEEEE. The CDR3, as DNA: TGTGCCAGCAGCTTGAGCGCGCGGACAGGGTGGGGCTACACCTTC. This codes for CASSLSARTGWGYTF. Drawing the rest from reference TRBV5-6 and TRBJ1-2, the complete variable domain is DAGVTQSPTHLIKTRGQQVTLRCSPKSGHDTVSWYQQALGQGPQFIFQYYEEEERQRGNFPDRFSGHQFPNYSSELNVNALLLGDSALYLCASSLSARTGWGYTFGSGTRLTVV.

This chain links TRBV6-1 with TRBJ1-6; no reliable D call. Germline assignment: CDR1 MNHNS and CDR2 SASEGT. The length of the CDR3 is 15 residues. V was clipped by 6 bases and J by 8 bases, with 17 bases between them. CDR3 protein: CASRRSMLMDSPLHF. DNA for the CDR3: TGTGCCAGCAGGAGGTCTATGCTTATGGATTCACCCCTCCACTTT.

The DNA for the CDR3 is TGTGCCAGCAGCTTAAGTCTAGCCGGAGATGCAGATACGCAGTATTTT. Its protein product is CASSLSLAGDADTQYF. The chain is built from TRBV7-8 and TRBJ2-3; D is perhaps TRBD2 (5 bases). The germline CDR1 and CDR2 sequences are SGHVS and FQNEAQ. The CDR3 totals 16 residues. V was clipped by 2 bases and J by 4 bases, with 16 bases between them.

This clone was seen just once. The genes are TRBV4-2 and TRBJ2-7; D may be TRBD1 (5 bases). V shed 0 bases and J shed 3 bases, with 12 bases lying between them. Germline assignment: CDR1 LGHNA and CDR2 YNFKEQ. The CDR3 has 15 amino acids. The CDR3 DNA is TGTGCCAGCAGCCAAGAGTGGCAGGGTTTCTACGAGCAGTACTTC. Its protein product is CASSQEWQGFYEQYF.

This clone was counted a single time. This chain connects TRBV15 to TRBJ2-5; 11 bases align to TRBD2. Germline CDR1 is LNHNV and CDR2 is YYDKDF (reference sequence). This CDR3 region has 15 residues. J lost 6 bases, V lost 3 bases, and 6 bases had no gene match. The CDR3, as DNA: TGTGCCACCAGCAGGTCAATAGCGGGAGGGCAGACCCAGTACTTC. Amino acid sequence: CATSRSIAGGQTQYF.

This clone came up a few times. The CDR3 sequence is CASSQGVGTANTEAFF. The CDR3, as DNA: TGCGCCAGCAGCCAAGGAGTGGGGACAGCGAACACTGAAGCTTTCTTT. The chain joins TRBV4-1 to TRBJ1-1; 7 positions agree with TRBD1. CDR3 length: 16 amino acids. Germline V gene sequence: CDR1 MGHRA, CDR2 YSYEKL. Trimming removed 1 base from V and 1 base from J; junction bases left unmatched: 6.

This clone has more than one count but fewer than ten. Other DNA variants within this sample encode the same CDR3. The rearrangement uses TRBV4-1 and TRBJ2-5; 7 nucleotides line up with TRBD1. The CDR3 spans 14 residues. CDR1 and CDR2 from the germline V gene are MGHRA and YSYEKL. V lost 1 base and J lost 4; bases outside the gene matches: 3. As DNA, the CDR3 is TGCGCCAGCAGCCAAGGACAGGGCCGAGAGACCCAGTACTTC. It encodes CASSQGQGRETQYF.

The V call is TRBV7-8, the J call TRBJ2-7; D is possibly TRBD2 (5 bases). CDR3 length: 13 amino acids. V dropped 4 bases and J dropped 1 base, with 8 bases sitting between them. CDR1 is SGHVS and CDR2 is FQNEAQ in the germline V gene. CDR3 bases: TGTGCCAGCAGCTACCCGGGGTCCTACGAGCAGTACTTC. It yields the protein CASSYPGSYEQYF.

The chain couples TRBV5-8 to TRBJ2-7; the match to TRBD1 covers 7 bases. V trimming: 4 bases; J trimming: 3 bases; junction bases outside the gene matches: 10. Per the germline V gene, CDR1 is SGHTS and CDR2 is YDEGEE. There are 15 residues in the CDR3. CDR3 in amino acids: CASSADRVGSYEQYF. As DNA, the CDR3 is TGTGCCAGCAGCGCCGACAGGGTGGGTAGCTACGAGCAGTACTTC. Looking up the rest from reference TRBV5-8 and TRBJ2-7 gives the full variable domain: EAGVTQSPTHLIKTRGQQATLRCSPISGHTSVYWYQQALGLGLQFLLWYDEGEERNRGNFPPRFSGRQFPNYSSELNVNALELEDSALYLCASSADRVGSYEQYFGPGTRLTVT.

The genes are TRBV19 and TRBJ2-7, with D maybe TRBD1 (6 bases). CDR1 LNHDA and CDR2 SQIVND come from the germline V gene (reference sequence). The CDR3 runs to 14 residues. The V gene lost 5 bases and the J gene lost 0 bases, with 11 bases spanning the gap. CDR3 DNA: TGTGCCAGTAGTCGCGCGGACAGCTCCTACGAGCAGTACTTC. Amino acids: CASSRADSSYEQYF.

The J gene is TRBJ1-1, the V gene TRBV7-9, with 8 positions matching TRBD1. The CDR3 is 13 amino acids. V was clipped by 5 bases and J by 8 bases; unmatched bases: 7. CDR1 and CDR2 (germline): SEHNR, FQNEAQ (reference sequence). CDR3 in DNA: TGTGCCAGCAGCCACGACAGGGGCGGCGAAGCTTTCTTT. Its translation: CASSHDRGGEAFF.

V gene TRBV28 combines with J gene TRBJ1-1; no clear D. The germline V and J ends were trimmed by 8 bases and 4 bases, with 14 bases remaining between them. This CDR3 is built from 13 residues. CDR1 and CDR2 (germline): MDHEN, SYDVKM. The CDR3 spells CASFLLGSTEAFF. The CDR3 DNA sequence: TGTGCCAGCTTCCTCCTGGGGAGCACTGAAGCTTTCTTT.

J is TRBJ2-5 and V is TRBV7-9, with TRBD2 matching 11 bases. J lost 4 bases, V lost 4 bases, and 5 bases had no gene match. Per germline, CDR1 SEHNR and CDR2 FQNEAQ (reference sequence). This CDR3 is 15 amino acids long. The CDR3 is CASSSLAGEIETQYF. The DNA for the CDR3 is TGTGCCAGCAGCTCACTAGCGGGAGAGATAGAGACCCAGTACTTC.

The V call is TRBV7-9, the J call TRBJ2-2; 10 bases align to TRBD2. The CDR3 runs to 15 residues. Germline V gene sequence: CDR1 SEHNR, CDR2 FQNEAQ (reference sequence). V lost 5 bases and J lost 1; bases outside the gene matches: 1. The DNA of the CDR3 is TGTGCCAGCAGCAGACTAGCGGGGAACACCGGGGAGCTGTTTTTT. This sequence encodes CASSRLAGNTGELFF.